This section outlines one T cell receptor beta chain sequence together with its context. What this receptor recognizes is not known. Base-call qualities are not available, and no considerably larger clone is one nucleotide away. The sample originates from a study of blood T cell repertoires in COVID-19 (TCRdb year 2020). In the study overall: The collaborator samples originated in the United States, Italy and Spain and spanned the acute and convalescent phases of COVID-19. Subjects who had been exposed to COVID-19, were actively infected with it, or had recovered from it provided the deeply sampled blood TCRbeta repertoires that made up the dataset. Where available, HLA class I and class II types were obtained from metadata supplied by the sample provider rather than from assay-based typing. The material from the prospective study consisted of cDNA or gDNA derived from T cells, B-cell-depleted T cells, or PBMCs. A de-identified subject ID, COVID-19 status, age in years and sex were almost always included in the sample metadata. Samples came from the ongoing ImmuneRACE study (first 160 participants) plus 1,254 subjects from 6 global collaborators. A freely available public database, intended as a resource for researchers studying the immune response to SARS-CoV-2, is where the repertoires were released. The paper as a whole reports these results and caveats: The quantity of clinical and demographic metadata differed by source and by participant and was supplied without curation.

Taken from cysteine to phenylalanine, the CDR3 has 13 residues. Only CDR3 DNA remains: 39 bases, in frame from the first base. Reading the germline V gene (reference sequence) gives CDR1 LNHDA and CDR2 SQIVND. Between the V and J ends, shortened by 7 bases and 1 base respectively, the junction contains 10 bases. In the prospective study, participants were 18 to 89 years old, resided in about two dozen geographic areas of the United States, and were enrolled through a virtual design. In the prospective study, cohorts were assigned on the basis of participant-reported clinical history obtained from a screening survey and a study questionnaire. In the prospective study, whole blood, serum and a nasopharyngeal or oropharyngeal swab were collected from each participant by mobile phlebotomists. Additional blood draws and questionnaires over an approximately 2-month period could optionally be provided by prospective study participants. Blood samples from the prospective study were shipped frozen or at room temperature prior to DNA extraction.

TCRbeta CDR3 regions were amplified from genomic DNA using the immunoSEQ Assay, a bias-controlled multiplex PCR. As for the authors' bioinformatics: The number of nucleated cells in each sample was estimated by amplification of reference gene primers within the assay. Sequence reads were collapsed and filtered to measure the absolute abundance of every unique TCRbeta CDR3 rearrangement. For each sample, productive Simpson clonality was calculated by taking the square root of Simpson's diversity index across productive rearrangements. TCRdb provides this immuneACCESS table in a form limited to in-frame rearrangements. Some clones are lacking; in checked studies, under half of them reflect an unresolved V gene, and why the rest are absent is not known. V, J and clone size reflect that table, while D and trimming were determined from the DNA. The sample data list about 86,000 clones, and more than 85% of these were observed just once. The ten top clones hold more than 0.9% of the sample.

In this chain, TRBV19 is recombined with TRBJ1-2; the D segment cannot be called with confidence. The specimen sequenced was PBMCs or T cells enriched from blood (not recorded which). The clonotype was recovered from a woman aged 45 to 65 with acute COVID-19. CDR3 sequence: CASNQRGNYGYTF. The nucleotides are TGTGCCAGTAACCAACGGGGTAACTATGGCTACACCTTC.